The 2 T cell receptor beta chains below all came from one sample that was sequenced in a study of blood T cell repertoires in COVID-19. Assay used: immunoSEQ multiplex PCR; TCRdb lists only in-frame clones, some missing. The sample yields hundreds of thousands of clones, about 90% seen once. Material for sequencing was peripheral blood. The receptors originated from an elderly man with acute or convalescent COVID-19.

The rearrangement links TRBV21-1 to TRBJ2-7; the table assigns TRBD1, which was not confirmed against the DNA. TRBV21-1 is an annotated pseudogene. This CDR3 has 15 amino acids. DNA of the CDR3: TGTGCCAGCAGCAAAATTTATGGGCAGGGCTACGAGCAGTACTTC. It translates to CASSKIYGQGYEQYF.

The J gene is TRBJ2-7, the V gene TRBV5-1; 8 bases map to TRBD2. This CDR3 is 14 amino acids long. Germline V gene sequence: CDR1 SGHRS, CDR2 YFSETQ. V lost 5 bases, J lost 1 base, and 5 bases stayed unmatched. The CDR3 DNA is TGCGCCAGCAGTAGCGGGGTGAGATCCTACGAGCAGTACTTC. Amino acids: CASSSGVRSYEQYF.